Below, 13 T cell receptor beta chains from the same sample are listed, as sequenced in a study of T cell responses to AZD1222 COVID-19 vaccine. Assay: immunoSEQ multiplex PCR; the TCRdb copy retains only in-frame clones and omits some. The sample shows just over 60,000 clones, 65% to 80% of them seen only once. Sequences were derived from peripheral blood, sampled on day 0 of AZD1222 vaccination. The receptors were sampled from an adult in good health.

The table lists this clone with many counts. The chain joins TRBV3-1 (or the pseudogene TRBV3-2) to TRBJ2-7; D might be TRBD2 (6 bases). Per germline, CDR1 LGHDT and CDR2 YNNKEL (reference sequence). The V end lost 4 bases, the J end lost 3 bases, and 10 bases lay between the germline ends. The CDR3 loop spans 13 amino acids. The CDR3 sequence is CASSPRDFYEQYF. The CDR3 region has the DNA TGTGCCAGCAGCCCCCGGGACTTCTACGAGCAGTACTTC.

The CDR3 sequence: CASRSGTGRYSNQPQHF. CDR3 nucleotide sequence: TGTGCCAGCAGGTCCGGGACAGGGCGTTATAGCAATCAGCCCCAGCATTTT. V and J are TRBV28 and TRBJ1-5, with TRBD1 matching 9 bases. This CDR3 region has 17 residues. Trimming cost V 6 bases and J 0 bases; bases outside gene matches: 9. Germline CDR1 reads MDHEN; CDR2 reads SYDVKM.

The genes are TRBV5-6 and TRBJ2-3, with TRBD2 matching over 7 bases. The CDR3 has 15 amino acids. Germline V gives CDR1 SGHDT, CDR2 YYEEEE. V trimming: 2 bases; J trimming: 2 bases; junction bases outside the gene matches: 5. The CDR3 sequence is CASSFISGSTDTQYF. For the CDR3, the DNA is TGTGCCAGCAGCTTCATTAGCGGGTCCACAGATACGCAGTATTTT.

This clone was seen a single time. The chain joins TRBV27 to TRBJ1-6; D is perhaps TRBD1 (6 bases). The CDR3 has 15 amino acids. Germline V gives CDR1 MNHEY, CDR2 SMNVEV (reference sequence). Trimming removed 2 bases from V and 8 bases from J, with 13 bases in between. The DNA of the CDR3 is TGTGCCAGCAGTTTAGTTGGGGGGGCCTATTCACCCCTCCACTTT. This gives the protein CASSLVGGAYSPLHF.

V usage is TRBV20-1 and J usage is TRBJ1-6; no clear D. The CDR3 totals 10 residues. The V end was cut by 0 bases, the J end by 14 bases, with 5 bases between. Germline lookup yields CDR1 DFQATT and CDR2 SNEGSKA (reference sequence). The CDR3: CSARDRTLHF. The CDR3, as DNA: TGCAGTGCTAGAGATAGGACCCTCCACTTT.

V is TRBV2 and J is TRBJ1-4; D possibly corresponds to TRBD1 (6 bases). Looked up from germline, CDR1 is SNHLY and CDR2 is FYNNEI. CDR3 size: 14 residues. V lost 6 bases, J lost 4 bases, and 12 bases lay in between. The DNA of the CDR3 is TGTGCCAGCAGATCAGGACAGATTAATGAAAAACTGTTTTTT. This codes for CASRSGQINEKLFF.

This clone was detected only once. This rearrangement joins TRBV28 to TRBJ1-2, with D maybe TRBD1 (6 bases). This CDR3 has 13 residues. The germline V gene has CDR1 MDHEN and CDR2 SYDVKM. Trimming removed 10 bases at V and 0 bases at J, with 12 bases between. The CDR3 DNA sequence: TGTGCCATCACAGGGAAGGCTAACTATGGCTACACCTTC. Protein: CAITGKANYGYTF.

The J gene is TRBJ1-2, the V gene TRBV28; weak D call: TRBD1 (6 bases). The CDR3 sequence is 16 residues long. Trimming removed 2 bases from V and 2 bases from J, with 15 bases in between. Per the germline V gene, CDR1 is MDHEN and CDR2 is SYDVKM. The CDR3 DNA reads TGTGCCAGCAGTTTAGGGGGGGCAGGAGAAAACTATGGCTACACCTTC. It codes for CASSLGGAGENYGYTF.

The rearrangement joins TRBV5-1 to TRBJ1-4; the D gene is possibly TRBD1 (6 bases). V gave up 4 bases and J gave up 6 bases, with 10 bases separating them. The CDR3 has 13 amino acids. Germline V gene lookup returns CDR1 SGHRS and CDR2 YFSETQ. The CDR3 DNA follows: TGCGCCAGCAGCCCATCAGGGGATGAAAAACTGTTTTTT. This codes for CASSPSGDEKLFF.

This sequence joins TRBV2 and TRBJ1-3, with TRBD1 matching 7 bases. This CDR3 contains 14 residues. The trim removed 0 bases at V and 4 bases at J, leaving 0 bases unmatched. Looked up from germline, CDR1 is SNHLY and CDR2 is FYNNEI. In DNA, the CDR3 is TGTGCCAGCAGTGAAGCAGGGGGCGGAAACACCATATATTTT. Residues: CASSEAGGGNTIYF.

This clone was detected once. The gene calls are TRBV2 and TRBJ1-3, with D perhaps TRBD1 (6 bases). Trimming left V 8 bases short and J 0 bases short, with 14 bases between. The CDR3 totals 15 residues. Germline V gives CDR1 SNHLY, CDR2 FYNNEI. The CDR3 loop reads CASRRQANSGNTIYF. As DNA, the CDR3 is TGTGCCAGCCGCCGACAGGCAAACTCTGGAAACACCATATATTTT.

The rearrangement links TRBV12-5 to TRBJ2-5; 7 bases fit TRBD2. CDR1 is LGHNT and CDR2 is FRNRAP in the germline V gene. This CDR3 region has 15 residues. The trim removed 2 bases at V and 2 bases at J, leaving 5 bases unmatched. The CDR3 is CASGLTGRGQETQYF. CDR3 sequence (DNA): TGTGCTAGTGGTTTGACGGGGCGGGGGCAAGAGACCCAGTACTTC.

V gene TRBV29-1 combines with J gene TRBJ1-1, with D possibly TRBD1 on 6 matching bases. V shed 5 bases and J shed 2 bases, with 15 bases lying between them. The germline CDR1 and CDR2 sequences are SQVTM and ANQGSEA. CDR3 length equals 14 residues. The CDR3 is CSVRGGQGNTEAFF. DNA for the CDR3: TGCAGCGTTAGGGGGGGTCAGGGTAACACTGAAGCTTTCTTT.